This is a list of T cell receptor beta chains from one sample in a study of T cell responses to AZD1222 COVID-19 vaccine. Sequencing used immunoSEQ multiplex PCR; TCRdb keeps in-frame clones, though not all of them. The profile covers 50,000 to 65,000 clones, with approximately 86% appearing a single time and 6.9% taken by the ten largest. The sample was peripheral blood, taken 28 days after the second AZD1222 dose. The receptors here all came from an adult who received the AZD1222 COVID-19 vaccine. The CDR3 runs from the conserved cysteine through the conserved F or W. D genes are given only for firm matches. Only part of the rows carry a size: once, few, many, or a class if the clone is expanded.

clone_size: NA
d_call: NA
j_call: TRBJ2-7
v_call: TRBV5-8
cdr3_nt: TGTGCCAGCAGCTGGGACCGGGAAGGAAAGCAGTACTTC
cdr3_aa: CASSWDREGKQYF

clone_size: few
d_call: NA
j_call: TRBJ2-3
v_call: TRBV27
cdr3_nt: TGTGCCAGCAGTCCTCTCCCCACAGATACGCAGTATTTT
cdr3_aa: CASSPLPTDTQYF

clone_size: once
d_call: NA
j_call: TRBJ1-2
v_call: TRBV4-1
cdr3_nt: TGCGCCAGCAGCCAAGATTCGGGGCGGCTTGGCTACACCTTC
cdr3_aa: CASSQDSGRLGYTF

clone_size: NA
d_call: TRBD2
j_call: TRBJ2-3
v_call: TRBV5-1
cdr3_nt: TGCGCCAGCAGCTTGGGGGTTAGCGGGAGCACAGATACGCAGTATTTT
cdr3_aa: CASSLGVSGSTDTQYF

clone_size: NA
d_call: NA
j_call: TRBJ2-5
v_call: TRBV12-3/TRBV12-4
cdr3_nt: TGTGCCAGCAGTCAAGGGGGGCAAGAGACCCAGTACTTC
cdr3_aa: CASSQGGQETQYF

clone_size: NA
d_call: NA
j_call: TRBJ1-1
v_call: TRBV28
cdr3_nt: TGTGCCAGCAGTGTAACAGGGCCAACTGAAGCTTTCTTT
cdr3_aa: CASSVTGPTEAFF

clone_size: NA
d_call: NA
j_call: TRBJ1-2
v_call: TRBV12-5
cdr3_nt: TGTGCTAGTGGTTTGGCCCCGCGGACCGTCGGAGCTAACTATGGCTACACCTTC
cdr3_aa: CASGLAPRTVGANYGYTF

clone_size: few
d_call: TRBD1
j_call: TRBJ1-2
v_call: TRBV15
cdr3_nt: TGTGCCACCAGCCGAGGACAGGGCAAGGATGATATTTCTGGCTACACCTTC
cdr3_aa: CATSRGQGKDDISGYTF

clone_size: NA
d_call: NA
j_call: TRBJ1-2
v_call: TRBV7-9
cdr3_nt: TGTGCCAGCAGCTTAGAAGGCTTTATGAGCTATGGCTACACCTTC
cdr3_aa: CASSLEGFMSYGYTF

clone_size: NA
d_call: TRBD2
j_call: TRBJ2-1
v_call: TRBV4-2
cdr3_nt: TGTGCCAGCAGCCAAGGGCGGGGGAGGCGGGACAATGAGCAGTTCTTC
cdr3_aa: CASSQGRGRRDNEQFF

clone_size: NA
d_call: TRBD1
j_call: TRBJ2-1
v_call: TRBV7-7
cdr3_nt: TGTGCTAGCAGCCGGGGACAGGCCTCCTACAATGAGCAGTTCTTC
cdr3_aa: CASSRGQASYNEQFF

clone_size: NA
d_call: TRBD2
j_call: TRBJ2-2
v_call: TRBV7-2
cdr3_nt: TGTGCCAGCAGCTTACTAGCGGGAGGGCGCGGGGAGCTGTTTTTT
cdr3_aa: CASSLLAGGRGELFF

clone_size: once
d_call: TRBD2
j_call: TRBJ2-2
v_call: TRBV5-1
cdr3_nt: TGCGCCAGCACCCCCGGGGGGTACAACACCGGGGAGCTGTTTTTT
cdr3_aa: CASTPGGYNTGELFF

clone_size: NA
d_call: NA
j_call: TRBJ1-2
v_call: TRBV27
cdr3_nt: TGTGCCAGCAGTCCCCTGATAGAAGGCTATGGCTACACCTTC
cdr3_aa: CASSPLIEGYGYTF

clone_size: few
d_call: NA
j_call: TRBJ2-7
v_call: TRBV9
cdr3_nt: TGTGCCAGCAGCGTTGAGGGGAAAAACTACGAGCAGTACTTC
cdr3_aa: CASSVEGKNYEQYF

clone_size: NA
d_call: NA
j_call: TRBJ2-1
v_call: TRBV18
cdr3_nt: TGTGCCAGCTCATCCCCAAACAACGCGGACAATGAGCAGTTCTTC
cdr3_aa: CASSSPNNADNEQFF

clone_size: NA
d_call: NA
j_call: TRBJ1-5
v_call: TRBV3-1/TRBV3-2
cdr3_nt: TGTGCCAGCAGCCAAGTCTTGGGAGTTGGACAGCCCCAGCATTTT
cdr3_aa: CASSQVLGVGQPQHF

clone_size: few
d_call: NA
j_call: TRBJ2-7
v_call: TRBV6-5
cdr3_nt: TGTGCCAGCAGTTACCACTACGAGCAGTACTTC
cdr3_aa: CASSYHYEQYF

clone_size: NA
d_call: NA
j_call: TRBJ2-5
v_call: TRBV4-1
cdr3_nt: TGCGCCAGCAGCCCTGATACCCAAGAGACCCAGTACTTC
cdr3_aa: CASSPDTQETQYF

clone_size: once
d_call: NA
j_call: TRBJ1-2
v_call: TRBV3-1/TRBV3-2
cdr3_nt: TGTGCCAGCAGCCAAGATGTTTCAGGGTTCGATGGCTACACCTTC
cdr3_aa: CASSQDVSGFDGYTF

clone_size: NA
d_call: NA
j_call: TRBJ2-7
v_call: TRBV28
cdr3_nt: TGTGCCAGCAGTTTTGGGAAATACGAGCAGTACTTC
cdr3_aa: CASSFGKYEQYF

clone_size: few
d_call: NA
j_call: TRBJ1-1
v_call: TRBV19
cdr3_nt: TGTGCCAGTAGTATCGGGACACCTGAAGCTTTCTTT
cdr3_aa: CASSIGTPEAFF

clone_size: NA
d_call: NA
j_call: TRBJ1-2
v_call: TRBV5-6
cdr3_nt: TGTGCCAGCAGCTTCGAATTCCAAGGTCGGGGCTACACCTTC
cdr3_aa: CASSFEFQGRGYTF

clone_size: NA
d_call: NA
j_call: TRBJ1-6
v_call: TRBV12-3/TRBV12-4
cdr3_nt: TGTGCCAGCAGAGGTCCCGTAGGTTCACCCCTCCACTTT
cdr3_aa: CASRGPVGSPLHF

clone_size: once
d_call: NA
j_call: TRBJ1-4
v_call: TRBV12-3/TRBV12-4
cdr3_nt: TGTGCCAGCCGGGCGGCAACTAATGAAAAACTGTTTTTT
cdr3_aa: CASRAATNEKLFF

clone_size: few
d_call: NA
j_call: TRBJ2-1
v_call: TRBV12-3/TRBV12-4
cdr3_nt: TGTGCCAGCAGTTTGGGACTCGACAATGAGCAGTTCTTC
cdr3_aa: CASSLGLDNEQFF

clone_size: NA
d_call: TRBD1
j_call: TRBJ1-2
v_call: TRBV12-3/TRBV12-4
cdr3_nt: TGTGCCAGCAGTTGGGACAGGGGGGCCTACACCTTC
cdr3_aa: CASSWDRGAYTF

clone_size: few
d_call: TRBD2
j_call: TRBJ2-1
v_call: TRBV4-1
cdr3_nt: TGCGCCAGCAGCCCTACCCGTGATAGCGGGAGCGGGCAGTTCTTC
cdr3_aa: CASSPTRDSGSGQFF

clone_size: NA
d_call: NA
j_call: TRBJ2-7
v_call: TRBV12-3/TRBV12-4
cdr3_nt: TGTGCCAGCAGTTTAAGCGCAGGCTACGAGCAGTACTTC
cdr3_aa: CASSLSAGYEQYF

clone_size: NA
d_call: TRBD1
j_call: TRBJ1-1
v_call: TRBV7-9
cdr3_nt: TGTGCCAGCAGCCGAGTGCCACAGGGGGCGTTCGACACTGAAGCTTTCTTT
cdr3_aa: CASSRVPQGAFDTEAFF

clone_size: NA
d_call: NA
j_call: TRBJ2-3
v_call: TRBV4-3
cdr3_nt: TGCGCCAGCAGCCGCGGGAGCACAGATACGCAGTATTTT
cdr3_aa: CASSRGSTDTQYF

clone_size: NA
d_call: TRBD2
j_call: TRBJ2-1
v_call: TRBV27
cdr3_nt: TGTGCCAGCAGCCCTAGCGGGAGGGCCTTGAATGAGCAGTTCTTC
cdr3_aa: CASSPSGRALNEQFF

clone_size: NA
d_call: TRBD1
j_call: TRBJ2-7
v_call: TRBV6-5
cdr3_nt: TGTGCCAGCAGGGGACAGGTACTCTACGAGCAGTACTTC
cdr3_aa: CASRGQVLYEQYF

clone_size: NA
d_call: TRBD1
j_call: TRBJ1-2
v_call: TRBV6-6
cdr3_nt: TGTGCCAGCAGTCCGGGACAGGGGGCCGCCTATGGCTACACCTTC
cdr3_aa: CASSPGQGAAYGYTF

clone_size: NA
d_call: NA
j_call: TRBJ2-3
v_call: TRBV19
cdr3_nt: TGTGCCAGTAGTTTTTCAAGAGGGGCAGATACGCAGTATTTT
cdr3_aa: CASSFSRGADTQYF

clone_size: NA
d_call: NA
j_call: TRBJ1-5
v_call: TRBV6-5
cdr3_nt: TGTGCCAGCCGCCAGGGTGATCAGCCCCAGCATTTT
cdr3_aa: CASRQGDQPQHF

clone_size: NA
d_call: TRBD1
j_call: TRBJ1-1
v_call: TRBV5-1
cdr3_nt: TGCGCCAGCAGCCCGGACAGGGGTACTGAAGCTTTCTTT
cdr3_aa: CASSPDRGTEAFF

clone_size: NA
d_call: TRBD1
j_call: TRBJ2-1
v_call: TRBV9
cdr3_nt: TGTGCCAGCAGGTTCGGGACAGGGAGCGGCAATGAGCAGTTCTTC
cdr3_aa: CASRFGTGSGNEQFF

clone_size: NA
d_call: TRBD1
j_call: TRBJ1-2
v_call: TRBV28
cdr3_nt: TGTGCCAGCAGCCGAACCGGGACAGGGACTTTCTACACCTTC
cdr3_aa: CASSRTGTGTFYTF

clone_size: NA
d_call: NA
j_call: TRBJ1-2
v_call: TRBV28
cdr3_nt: TGTGCCACCTCCCCTAAAAAGTATGGCTACACCTTC
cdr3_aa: CATSPKKYGYTF

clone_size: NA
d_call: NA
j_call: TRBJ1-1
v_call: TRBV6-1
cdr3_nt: TGTGCCAGCAGTGACCTACAGACAATGAACACTGAAGCTTTCTTT
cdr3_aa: CASSDLQTMNTEAFF

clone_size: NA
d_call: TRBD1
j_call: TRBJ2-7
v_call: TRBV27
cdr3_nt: TGTGCCAGCAGATTCACCGGGACAGGGAGGGAGCAGTACTTC
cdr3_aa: CASRFTGTGREQYF

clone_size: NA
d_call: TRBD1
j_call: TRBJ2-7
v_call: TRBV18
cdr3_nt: TGTGCCAGCTCATCGCCGGGACAGCGCTACACCGAGCAGTACTTC
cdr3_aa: CASSSPGQRYTEQYF

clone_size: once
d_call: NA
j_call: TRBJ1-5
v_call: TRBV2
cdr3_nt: TGTGCCAGCAGTTCCAACCCCGGGCGAGAGCCCCAGCATTTT
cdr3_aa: CASSSNPGREPQHF

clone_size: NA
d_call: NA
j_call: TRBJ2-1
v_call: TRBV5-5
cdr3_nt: TGTGCCAGCAGCCGACAGGTTTTGAGTGAGCAGTTCTTC
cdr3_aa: CASSRQVLSEQFF

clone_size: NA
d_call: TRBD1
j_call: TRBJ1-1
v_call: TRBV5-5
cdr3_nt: TGTGCCAGCAGCTCGGGACAGGGGGTCGTTGTAGCTTTCTTT
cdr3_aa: CASSSGQGVVVAFF

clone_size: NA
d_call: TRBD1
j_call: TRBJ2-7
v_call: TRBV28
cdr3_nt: TGTGCCAGCACTACCGGGACAGGGGGTTACGAGCAGTACTTC
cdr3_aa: CASTTGTGGYEQYF

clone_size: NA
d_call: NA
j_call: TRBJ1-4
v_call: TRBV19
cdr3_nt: TGTGCCAGTAACATCCCAGGGACTAATGAAAAACTGTTTTTT
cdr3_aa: CASNIPGTNEKLFF

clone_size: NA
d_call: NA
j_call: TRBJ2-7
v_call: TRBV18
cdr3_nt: TGTGCCAGCTCAACAAACGACGGATACGAGCAGTACTTC
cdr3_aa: CASSTNDGYEQYF

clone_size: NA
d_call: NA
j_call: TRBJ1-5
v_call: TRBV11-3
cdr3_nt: TGTGCCAGCAGCCAGGGTAGCAATCAGCCCCAGCATTTT
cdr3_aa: CASSQGSNQPQHF

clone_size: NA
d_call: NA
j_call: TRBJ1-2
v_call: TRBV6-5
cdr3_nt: TGTGCCAGCAGCCCCAGGGACTATGGCTACACCTTC
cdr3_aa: CASSPRDYGYTF

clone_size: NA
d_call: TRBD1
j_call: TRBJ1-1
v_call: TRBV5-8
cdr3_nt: TGTGCCAGCACCTTGGGACAGGGCACTGAAGCTTTCTTT
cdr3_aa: CASTLGQGTEAFF

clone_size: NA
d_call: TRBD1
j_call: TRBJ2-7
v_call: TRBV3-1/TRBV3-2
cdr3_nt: TGTGCCAGCAGCCAAGGGTACGGACAGGGATACGAGCAGTACTTC
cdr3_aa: CASSQGYGQGYEQYF

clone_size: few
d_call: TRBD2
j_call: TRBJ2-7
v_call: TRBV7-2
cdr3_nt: TGTGCCAGCAGCTCAACGGGACTAGCGGGGGGGTTCTCCTACGAGCAGTACTTC
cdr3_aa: CASSSTGLAGGFSYEQYF